This record looks at one T cell receptor beta chain sequence and its context. Its antigen is unknown. The data derive from a study of OX40 agonist ivuxolimab in advanced cancers. The study's findings and limits: The work left the antigen specificity of expanded peripheral T cells undetermined. The mean number of expanded clones was higher in CD8+ T cells than in CD4+.

Repertoires were generated with immunoSEQ multiplex PCR, while TCRdb's copy carries only in-frame clones and drops some. This sample yields 50,000 to 85,000 clones, of which 85% are seen a single time; roughly 3.9% belongs to the top ten. Unmatched junction bases numbered 6, after V lost 6 bases and J lost 4 bases. This CDR3 is built from 15 residues. The germline CDR1 and CDR2 sequences are SEHNR and FQNEAQ (reference sequence). The sample in question was CD4+ or CD8+ T cells sorted from blood, obtained in a trial of the OX40 agonist ivuxolimab. This TCR was sampled from an adult with an advanced solid tumor such as melanoma, head and neck, liver or kidney cancer. The V call is TRBV7-9, the J call TRBJ2-1; the match to TRBD1 covers 10 bases. The CDR3 loop reads CASSTPGQGYNEQFF. In DNA form, the CDR3 reads TGTGCCAGCAGTACACCGGGACAGGGGTACAATGAGCAGTTCTTC. The full variable domain, in which reference TRBV7-9 and TRBJ2-1 provide the parts outside the CDR3, is DTGVSQNPRHKITKRGQNVTFRCDPISEHNRLYWYRQTLGQGPEFLTYFQNEAQLEKSRLLSDRFSAERPKGSFSTLEIQRTEQGDSAMYLCASSTPGQGYNEQFFGPGTRLTVL.